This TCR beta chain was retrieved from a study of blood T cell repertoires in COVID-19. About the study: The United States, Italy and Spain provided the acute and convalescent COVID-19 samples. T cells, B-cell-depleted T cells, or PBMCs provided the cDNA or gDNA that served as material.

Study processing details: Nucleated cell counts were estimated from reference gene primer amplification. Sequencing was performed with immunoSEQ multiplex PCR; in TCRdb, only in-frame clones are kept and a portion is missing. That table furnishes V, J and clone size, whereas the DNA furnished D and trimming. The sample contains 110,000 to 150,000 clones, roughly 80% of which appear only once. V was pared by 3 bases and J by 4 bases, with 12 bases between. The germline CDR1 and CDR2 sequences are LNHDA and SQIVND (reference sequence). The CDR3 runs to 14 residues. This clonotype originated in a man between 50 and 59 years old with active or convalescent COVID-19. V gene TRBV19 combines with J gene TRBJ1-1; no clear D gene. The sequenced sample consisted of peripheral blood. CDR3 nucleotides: TGTGCCAGTAGTATCCAGACGGAGTCCACTGAAGCTTTCTTT. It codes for CASSIQTESTEAFF.